This T cell receptor (beta chain) was recorded in a study of identifying expanded T cells in peripheral blood. Notes on this clone: Its matching antigen is unknown.

Collection occurred without any documented infections or immune events in donors. Assay: immunoSEQ multiplex PCR; the TCRdb copy retains only in-frame clones and omits some. The data show about 100,000 clones, 88% seen once. Study-level findings and limits: Over two and four weeks, about 17 and 20 clones changed, versus around 1.2 between replicates. Variance in clone template counts between approximately 2-week samples significantly increased with total template count across all healthy donors.

Sequencing was carried out using blood. This clonotype was sampled from a person between 18 and 75 years old in good health.

CDR3 region: CASSVGTENSPLHF. As DNA, the CDR3 is TGTGCCAGCAGCGTCGGGACAGAGAATTCACCCCTCCACTTT. This sequence joins TRBV9 and TRBJ1-6, with 7 bases fitting TRBD1. V shed 2 bases, J shed 7 bases, and the junction held 3 bases outside the gene matches. The CDR3 sequence is 14 residues long. Germline CDR1 SGDLS, CDR2 YYNGEE.